A selection of T cell receptor beta chains follows, all from one sample in a study of OX40 agonist ivuxolimab in advanced cancers. Data came from immunoSEQ multiplex PCR; TCRdb stores just in-frame clones and leaves some out. The sample contains 50,000 to 70,000 clones, 80% to 90% of which appear only once. The input for sequencing was CD4+ or CD8+ T cells sorted from blood, taken in a trial of the OX40 agonist ivuxolimab. Receptor source: an adult with an advanced solid tumor such as melanoma, head and neck, liver or kidney cancer. The CDR3 runs from the conserved cysteine through the conserved F or W. A D gene is named only where the DNA matches it firmly. Only part of the rows carry a size: once, few, many, or a class if the clone is expanded.

cdr3_nt: TGTGCCAGTAGTATCGGAGGCGAACTTAATGAAAAACTGTTTTTT
cdr3_aa: CASSIGGELNEKLFF
j_call: TRBJ1-4
clone_size: -
d_call: -
v_call: TRBV19

cdr3_nt: TGTGCCAGCAGCTGGACAGGGGAAGGCACCGGGGAGCTGTTTTTT
cdr3_aa: CASSWTGEGTGELFF
j_call: TRBJ2-2
clone_size: -
d_call: TRBD1
v_call: TRBV5-6

cdr3_nt: TGTGCCAGCAGCTTAAATGGGGGACCCCTCGGTGAAGCTTTCTTT
cdr3_aa: CASSLNGGPLGEAFF
j_call: TRBJ1-1
clone_size: -
d_call: -
v_call: TRBV7-8

cdr3_nt: TGTGCCAGCAGCGCTTCACAGGGAGACACTGAAGCTTTCTTT
cdr3_aa: CASSASQGDTEAFF
j_call: TRBJ1-1
clone_size: -
d_call: -
v_call: TRBV9

cdr3_nt: TGTGCCATCAGTGAGGAGGGATTCGGGGAGCTGTTTTTT
cdr3_aa: CAISEEGFGELFF
j_call: TRBJ2-2
clone_size: -
d_call: -
v_call: TRBV10-3

cdr3_nt: TGTGCCATCAGTGATGGGTTAAGGACTGAAGCTTTCTTT
cdr3_aa: CAISDGLRTEAFF
j_call: TRBJ1-1
clone_size: -
d_call: -
v_call: TRBV10-3

cdr3_nt: TGTGCCAGCAAAGGGGCGAGGACTGAAGCTTTCTTT
cdr3_aa: CASKGARTEAFF
j_call: TRBJ1-1
clone_size: few
d_call: -
v_call: TRBV28

cdr3_nt: TGTGCCAGCTCACCACGTCAGGGCGGGTGGACTGAAGCTTTCTTT
cdr3_aa: CASSPRQGGWTEAFF
j_call: TRBJ1-1
clone_size: few
d_call: -
v_call: TRBV18

cdr3_nt: TGTGCCAGTAGTATGAGTGACAGGGCTGTGCAGTACTTC
cdr3_aa: CASSMSDRAVQYF
j_call: TRBJ2-7
clone_size: -
d_call: TRBD1
v_call: TRBV19

cdr3_nt: TGTGCCAGCAGCTACCGGGACAGAGAGACCTACGAGCAGTACTTC
cdr3_aa: CASSYRDRETYEQYF
j_call: TRBJ2-7
clone_size: -
d_call: TRBD1
v_call: TRBV11-3

cdr3_nt: TGCGCCAGCAGCTTTGACCGGGACGCCCGGTTCTTC
cdr3_aa: CASSFDRDARFF
j_call: TRBJ2-1
clone_size: -
d_call: -
v_call: TRBV5-1

cdr3_nt: TGCGCCAGCAGCTTCCTTTACACCGGGGAGCTGTTTTTT
cdr3_aa: CASSFLYTGELFF
j_call: TRBJ2-2
clone_size: -
d_call: -
v_call: TRBV5-1

cdr3_nt: TGTGCCAGCTCACCAAGACTAGCGGGTGAGGAGCAGTACTTC
cdr3_aa: CASSPRLAGEEQYF
j_call: TRBJ2-7
clone_size: -
d_call: TRBD2
v_call: TRBV18

cdr3_nt: TGTGCCAGCAGCTCCCAGGCGGGGGGGAGCACAGATACGCAGTATTTT
cdr3_aa: CASSSQAGGSTDTQYF
j_call: TRBJ2-3
clone_size: -
d_call: TRBD2
v_call: TRBV5-4

cdr3_nt: TGTGCCAGCAGCTTGGGGGGGCGAGGCACCGGGGAGCTGTTTTTT
cdr3_aa: CASSLGGRGTGELFF
j_call: TRBJ2-2
clone_size: -
d_call: -
v_call: TRBV5-4

cdr3_nt: TGTGCCAGCAGCCAATCGTACCGGGCGAGCGGCTACACCTTC
cdr3_aa: CASSQSYRASGYTF
j_call: TRBJ1-2
clone_size: -
d_call: -
v_call: TRBV16

cdr3_nt: TGTGCCAGGGGGGACGAGGGCGTCGGGGAGCTGTTTTTT
cdr3_aa: CARGDEGVGELFF
j_call: TRBJ2-2
clone_size: -
d_call: -
v_call: TRBV27

cdr3_nt: TGTGCCAGCAGTCGGACTAGCGGGAGTCAATACAATGAGCAGTTCTTC
cdr3_aa: CASSRTSGSQYNEQFF
j_call: TRBJ2-1
clone_size: -
d_call: TRBD2
v_call: TRBV28

cdr3_nt: TGTGCCAGCAGAAATGGACAGGGGGATTTCTACGAGCAGTACTTC
cdr3_aa: CASRNGQGDFYEQYF
j_call: TRBJ2-7
clone_size: few
d_call: TRBD1
v_call: TRBV27

cdr3_nt: TGTGCCAGCAGCTTAACAGGCCAGCTTCAAGAGACCCAGTACTTC
cdr3_aa: CASSLTGQLQETQYF
j_call: TRBJ2-5
clone_size: -
d_call: -
v_call: TRBV7-3

cdr3_nt: TGCGCCAGCAGCCAAGCCCTGACGGTGAACACTGAAGCTTTCTTT
cdr3_aa: CASSQALTVNTEAFF
j_call: TRBJ1-1
clone_size: -
d_call: -
v_call: TRBV4-3

cdr3_nt: TGTGCCAGCAGTTCCCCGGACAGGGGCACAGATACGCAGTATTTT
cdr3_aa: CASSSPDRGTDTQYF
j_call: TRBJ2-3
clone_size: -
d_call: TRBD1
v_call: TRBV28

cdr3_nt: TGTGCCAGCAGCTCCCCTCTAATCTACGGGGAGCTGTTTTTT
cdr3_aa: CASSSPLIYGELFF
j_call: TRBJ2-2
clone_size: -
d_call: -
v_call: TRBV5-5

cdr3_nt: TGTGCCAGCAGCTTAAGGGGCGGGGGCAACACAGATACGCAGTATTTT
cdr3_aa: CASSLRGGGNTDTQYF
j_call: TRBJ2-3
clone_size: few
d_call: -
v_call: TRBV7-3